This TCR beta chain was recorded in a study of identical twins. Overall study findings and caveats: Fewer insertions were carried by abundant cord blood beta clonotypes, but none was seen in memory repertoires. Out-of-frame alpha sequences that twins shared showed excess low generation probability.

TCRdb recomputed calls from the 5' RACE reads with MiXCR, one row per CDR3 protein. The profile shows around 960,000 distinct CDR3 sequences, around 12% of them singletons. This clonotype was picked up a small number of times. The target antigen is unknown. Deletions cut 3 bases from V and 4 bases from J, with 27 bases between. This CDR3 contains 18 residues. The germline V gene has CDR1 DFQATT and CDR2 SNEGSKA (reference sequence). A further study also used this sample, focusing on yellow fever vaccine responses in identical twins.

V usage is TRBV20-1 and J usage is TRBJ1-1; TRBD1 is a possible D gene (5 bases). The sequence was obtained from a woman between 18 and 29 years old in good health. Sequencing was carried out using PBMCs. The CDR3 nucleotides read TGCAGTGCTAGGCTTCTTGGTCGGGACCTTACGGATGGCACTGAAGCTTTCTTT. It encodes CSARLLGRDLTDGTEAFF.